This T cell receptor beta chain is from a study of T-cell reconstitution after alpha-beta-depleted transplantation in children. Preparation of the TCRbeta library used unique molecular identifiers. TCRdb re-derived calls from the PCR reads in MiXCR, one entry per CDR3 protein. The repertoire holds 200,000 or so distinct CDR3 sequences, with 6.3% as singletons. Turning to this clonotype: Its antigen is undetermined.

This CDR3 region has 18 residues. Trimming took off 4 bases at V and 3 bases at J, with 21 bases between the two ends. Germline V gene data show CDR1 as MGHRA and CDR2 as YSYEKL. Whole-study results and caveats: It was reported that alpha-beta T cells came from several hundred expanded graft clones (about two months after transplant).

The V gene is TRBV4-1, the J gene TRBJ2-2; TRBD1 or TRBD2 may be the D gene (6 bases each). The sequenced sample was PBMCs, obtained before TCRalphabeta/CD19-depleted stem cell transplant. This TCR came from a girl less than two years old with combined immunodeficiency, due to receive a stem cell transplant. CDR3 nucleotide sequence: TGCGCCAGCAGCCCTAAATTGGGGGGCCTATCCGACACCGGGGAGCTGTTTTTT. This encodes CASSPKLGGLSDTGELFF.